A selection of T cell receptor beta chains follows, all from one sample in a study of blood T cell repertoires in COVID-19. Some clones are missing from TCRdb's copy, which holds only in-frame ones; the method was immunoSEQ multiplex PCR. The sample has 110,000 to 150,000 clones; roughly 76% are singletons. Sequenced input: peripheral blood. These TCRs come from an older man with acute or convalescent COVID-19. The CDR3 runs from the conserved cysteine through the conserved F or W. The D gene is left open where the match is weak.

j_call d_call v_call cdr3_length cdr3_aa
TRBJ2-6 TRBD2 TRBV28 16 CATNPAGRTGANVLTF
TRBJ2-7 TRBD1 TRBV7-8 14 CASSFRDSGYEQYF
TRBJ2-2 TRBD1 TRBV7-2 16 CASGPPGTGRTGELFF
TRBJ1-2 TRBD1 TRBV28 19 CASSSSRDRQGPRDYGYTF
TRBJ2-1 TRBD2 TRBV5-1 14 CASSQLSGAGARFF
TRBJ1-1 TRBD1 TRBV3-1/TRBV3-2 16 CASSPSGDRAWTEAFF
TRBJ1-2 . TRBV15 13 CATSRDRSYGYTF
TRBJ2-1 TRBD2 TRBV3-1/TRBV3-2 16 CASSQEGTSSYNEQFF
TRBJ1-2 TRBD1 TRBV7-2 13 CASSSTGGNGYTF
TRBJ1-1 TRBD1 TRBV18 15 CASSPPQGAGTEAFF
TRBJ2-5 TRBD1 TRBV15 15 CATSRPGTVLETQYF
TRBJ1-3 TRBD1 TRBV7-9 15 CASSHLQGTGNTIYF